This TCR beta chain was documented in a study of blood T cell repertoires in COVID-19. Study-level background: T cells, B-cell-depleted T cells, or PBMCs provided the cDNA or gDNA that served as material.

There are 14 residues in the CDR3. CDR1 is SNHLY, CDR2 FYNNEI, per germline. V gave up 4 bases and J gave up 2 bases, with 9 bases separating them. Original analysis: Reference gene primers were amplified, and this amplification served to estimate nucleated cell counts. The data were produced by immunoSEQ multiplex PCR, yet TCRdb's version contains in-frame clones alone and is incomplete. V and J calls and clone size come straight from that table; D and trimming were deduced from the DNA. Of 90,000 to 100,000 clones in the sample, roughly nine tenths were seen once. V usage is TRBV2 and J usage is TRBJ1-3; unclear D gene. The clonotype originates from a man over 45 with acute or convalescent COVID-19. The material sequenced was peripheral blood. The CDR3 protein is CASSGRLAGNTIYF. For the CDR3, the DNA is TGTGCCAGCAGTGGGCGGTTAGCTGGAAACACCATATATTTT. Variable domain in full (rest from reference TRBV2 and TRBJ1-3): EPEVTQTPSHQVTQMGQEVILRCVPISNHLYFYWYRQILGQKVEFLVSFYNNEISEKSEIFDDQFSVERPDGSNFTLKIRSTKLEDSAMYFCASSGRLAGNTIYFGEGSWLTVV.